These 8 T cell receptor beta chains came from one sample sequenced in a study of radiation and T cells in renal cell carcinoma. Profiling relied on immunoSEQ multiplex PCR, and the TCRdb table lists in-frame clones only, not all of them. Here the sample spans 120,000 to 150,000 clones, 70% to 90% being singletons. Sample time point: blood 4 weeks post-SBRT, at nephrectomy. Treatment denoted: 15 Gy SBRT to primary tumor, nephrectomy 4 weeks later. The sample was blood, taken from a patient whose treatment included radiotherapy and nephrectomy. The receptors originated from a woman aged 45-59 years with renal cell carcinoma.

The gene calls are TRBV7-2 and TRBJ1-2; maybe TRBD1 (6 bases). Trimming shortened V by 6 bases and J by 4 bases, and 12 bases separated the two germline ends. Looked up from germline, CDR1 is SGHTA and CDR2 is FQGNSA. This CDR3 comprises 13 residues. Here the CDR3 reads CASRPQGVYGYTF. CDR3 bases: TGTGCCAGCAGGCCACAGGGCGTCTATGGCTACACCTTC.

The rearrangement uses TRBV6-5 and TRBJ1-3, with D tentatively TRBD1 (6 bases). Germline V gene lookup returns CDR1 MNHEY and CDR2 SVGAGI. The CDR3 runs to 14 residues. V dropped 7 bases and J dropped 8 bases, with 18 bases sitting between them. Here the CDR3 reads CASMSQGGGDTIYF. In DNA form, the CDR3 reads TGTGCCAGCATGTCTCAGGGAGGGGGGGACACCATATATTTT.

This chain joins TRBV5-8 and TRBJ2-3; the D gene is possibly TRBD2 (6 bases). The CDR3 is made up of 11 amino acids. Germline V gives CDR1 SGHTS, CDR2 YDEGEE. Trimming took 7 bases from V and 3 from J, leaving 6 bases between them. This CDR3 reads CASRGTDTQYF. Written as DNA, the CDR3 is TGTGCCAGCCGGGGGACAGATACGCAGTATTTT.

As DNA, the CDR3 is TGTGCCAGCAGCGTCGGCCCCGGGGAGCTGTTTTTT. As protein: CASSVGPGELFF. The chain recombines TRBV7-9 with TRBJ2-2; D is uncertain. From germline, CDR1 is SEHNR and CDR2 FQNEAQ (reference sequence). With 5 bases removed from V and 6 bases from J, the gap between germline ends came to 7 bases. This CDR3 spans 12 amino acids.

V usage is TRBV5-1 and J usage is TRBJ1-6; a possible D gene is TRBD1 (5 bases). The germline V gene encodes CDR1 SGHRS and CDR2 YFSETQ. Trimming removed 0 bases at V and 7 bases at J, with 14 bases between. The CDR3 length is 16 residues. The CDR3 coding sequence is TGCGCCAGCAGCTTGGCCCCCCAGGGAATGAATTCACCCCTCCACTTT. It is translated as CASSLAPQGMNSPLHF. The variable domain in full, completed from reference TRBV5-1 and TRBJ1-6, reads KAGVTQTPRYLIKTRGQQVTLSCSPISGHRSVSWYQQTPGQGLQFLFEYFSETQRNKGNFPGRFSGRQFSNSRSEMNVSTLELGDSALYLCASSLAPQGMNSPLHFGNGTRLTVT.

The chain carries TRBV7-9 and TRBJ2-1; D gene ambiguous. In germline, CDR1 is SEHNR, CDR2 FQNEAQ (reference sequence). Trimming removed 5 bases at V and 4 bases at J, with 18 bases between. The CDR3 runs to 16 residues. CDR3 in DNA: TGTGCCAGCAGCCAGAGATGGGCCGCCGGGTACAATGAGCAGTTCTTC. Translated, it gives CASSQRWAAGYNEQFF.

The V call is TRBV7-2, the J call TRBJ2-5, with 8 bases that match TRBD2. CDR1 is SGHTA, CDR2 FQGNSA, per germline. V gave up 3 bases and J gave up 1 base; unmatched junction bases: 4. There are 15 residues in the CDR3. The CDR3 spells CASSFRRGVQETQYF. In DNA, the CDR3 is TGTGCCAGCAGCTTTAGGCGGGGGGTCCAAGAGACCCAGTACTTC.

The rearrangement uses TRBV14 and TRBJ1-1; weak D call: TRBD1 (6 bases). This CDR3 region has 12 residues. Germline lookup yields CDR1 SGHDN and CDR2 FVKESK. Trimming left V 3 bases short and J 8 bases short, with 10 bases between. For the CDR3, the DNA is TGTGCCAGCAGCCAGGCACAGGGAGAAGCTTTCTTT. It codes for CASSQAQGEAFF. Combining the CDR3 with reference TRBV14 and TRBJ1-1 gives the whole variable domain EAGVTQFPSHSVIEKGQTVTLRCDPISGHDNLYWYRRVMGKEIKFLLHFVKESKQDESGMPNNRFLAERTGGTYSTLKVQPAELEDSGVYFCASSQAQGEAFFGQGTRLTVV.